The rows below give T cell receptor beta chains drawn from one sample of a study of cytomegalovirus exposure and HLA in healthy donors. The data were produced by immunoSEQ multiplex PCR, yet TCRdb's version contains in-frame clones alone and is incomplete. The sample contains 200,000 or so clones, about four fifths of which appear only once. The sample consisted of PBMCs. These receptors came from a man aged 18 to 29 in good health and CMV-seropositive. The CDR3 runs from the conserved cysteine through the conserved F or W. The order of the fields is CDR3 length, V gene, J gene, CDR3 protein.

14	TRBV11-3	TRBJ2-3	CASSLGASTDTQYF
15	TRBV9	TRBJ2-1	CASSAGERPYNEQFF
15	TRBV9	TRBJ1-1	CASSAEVGMNTEAFF
16	TRBV11-1	TRBJ2-5	CASSLGGADRVETQYF
17	TRBV7-2	TRBJ2-1	CASSGPAGGGPYNEQFF
14	TRBV7-2	TRBJ1-1	CASSFGPGNTEAFF
18	TRBV5-1	TRBJ1-2	CASSSRPGQVDANYGYTF
9	TRBV5-1	TRBJ2-1	CAREEVQFF
15	TRBV12-5	TRBJ2-1	CASGTGLAGYNEQFF
15	TRBV5-4	TRBJ2-7	CASSLGTGFSYEQYF
15	TRBV5-1	TRBJ1-2	CASSLGPGQGYGYTF
13	TRBV6-1	TRBJ2-3	CASSAGQPDTQYF
15	TRBV28	TRBJ1-5	CASSSLTGGDQPQHF